Here is one T cell receptor beta chain with its context. The antigen is unknown. PCR employed 60 Vbeta and 13 Jbeta primers. Measured with immunoSEQ multiplex PCR; TCRdb has only the in-frame clones, and not every one. The table shows about 210,000 clones, with about 85% occurring only once. The data were taken from a study of cytomegalovirus exposure and HLA in healthy donors. As for the study in general: From donors who were HLA-typed, an early data release held around 80 million unique TCRs.

Trimming cost V 7 bases and J 7 bases; bases outside gene matches: 12. This CDR3 contains 14 residues. Germline V CDR1 and CDR2: MNHNY, SVGAGI (reference sequence). General observations from the study: A likely sequencing artifact accounted for one observed cluster of highly shared sequence variants. In a later analysis, V- and J-gene trimming of beta chains associated with a DCLRE1C missense variant, replicated independently.

The chain employs TRBV6-6 and TRBJ2-5, with TRBD1 matching over 7 bases. The sequence was obtained from a male donor in good health and CMV-seropositive. Sequenced input: PBMCs. CDR3 sequence reads: CASTLAVGGRTQYF. CDR3 sequence (DNA): TGTGCCAGCACCCTCGCTGTAGGGGGCAGGACCCAGTACTTC.